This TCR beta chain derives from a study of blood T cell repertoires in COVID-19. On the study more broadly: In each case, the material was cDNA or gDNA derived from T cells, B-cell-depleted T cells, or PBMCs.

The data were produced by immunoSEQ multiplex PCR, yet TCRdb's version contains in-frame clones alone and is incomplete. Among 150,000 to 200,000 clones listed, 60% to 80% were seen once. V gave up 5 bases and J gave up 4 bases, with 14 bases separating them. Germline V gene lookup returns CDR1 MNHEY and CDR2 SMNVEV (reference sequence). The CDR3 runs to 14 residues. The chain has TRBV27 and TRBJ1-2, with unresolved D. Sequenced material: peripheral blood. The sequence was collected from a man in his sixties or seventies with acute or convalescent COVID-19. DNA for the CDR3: TGTGCCAGCAGTCTCAGAGCTGCGGGCTATGGCTACACCTTC. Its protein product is CASSLRAAGYGYTF.